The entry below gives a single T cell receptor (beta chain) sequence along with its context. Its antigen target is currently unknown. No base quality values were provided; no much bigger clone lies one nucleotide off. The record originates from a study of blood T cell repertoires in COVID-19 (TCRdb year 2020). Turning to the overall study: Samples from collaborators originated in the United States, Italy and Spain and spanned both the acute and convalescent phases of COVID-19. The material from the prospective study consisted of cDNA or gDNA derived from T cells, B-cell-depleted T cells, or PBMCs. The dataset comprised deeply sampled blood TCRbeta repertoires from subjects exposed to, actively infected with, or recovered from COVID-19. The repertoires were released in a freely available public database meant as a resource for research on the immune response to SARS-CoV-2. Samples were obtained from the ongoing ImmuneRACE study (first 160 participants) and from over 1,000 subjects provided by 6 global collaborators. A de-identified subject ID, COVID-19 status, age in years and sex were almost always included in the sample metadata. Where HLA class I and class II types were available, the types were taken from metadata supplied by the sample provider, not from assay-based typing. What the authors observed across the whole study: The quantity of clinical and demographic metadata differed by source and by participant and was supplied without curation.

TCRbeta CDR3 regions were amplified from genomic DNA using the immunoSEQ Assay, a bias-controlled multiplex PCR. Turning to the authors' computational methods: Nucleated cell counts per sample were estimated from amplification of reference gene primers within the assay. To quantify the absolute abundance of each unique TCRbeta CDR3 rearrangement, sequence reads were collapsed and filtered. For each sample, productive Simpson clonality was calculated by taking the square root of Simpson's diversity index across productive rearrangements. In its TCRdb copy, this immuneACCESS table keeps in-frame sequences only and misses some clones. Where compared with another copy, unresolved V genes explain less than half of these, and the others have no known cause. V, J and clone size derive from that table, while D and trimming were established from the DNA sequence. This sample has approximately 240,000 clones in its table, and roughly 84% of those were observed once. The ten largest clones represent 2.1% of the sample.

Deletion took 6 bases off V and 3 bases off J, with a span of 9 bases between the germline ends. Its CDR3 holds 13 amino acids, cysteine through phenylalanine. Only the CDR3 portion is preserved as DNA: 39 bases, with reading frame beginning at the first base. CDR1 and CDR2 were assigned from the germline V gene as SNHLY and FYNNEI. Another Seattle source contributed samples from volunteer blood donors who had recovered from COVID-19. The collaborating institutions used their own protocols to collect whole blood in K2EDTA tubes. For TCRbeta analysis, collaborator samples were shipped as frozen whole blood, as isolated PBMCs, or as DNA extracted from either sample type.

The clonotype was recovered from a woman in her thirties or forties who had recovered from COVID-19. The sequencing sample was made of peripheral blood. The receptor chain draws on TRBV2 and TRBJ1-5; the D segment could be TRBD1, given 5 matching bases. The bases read TGTGCCAGCAGAGAACAGGACAATCAGCCCCAGCATTTT. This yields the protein CASREQDNQPQHF.